This T cell receptor beta chain was sequenced for a study of T cell responses to AZD1222 COVID-19 vaccine (dated by TCRdb to about 2021). Concerning the study at large: AZD1222 recipients with second doses at about 4 weeks or about 12 weeks were pooled, because spike-specific TCR depth and breadth did not differ between schedules. A total of about 230 trial participants underwent TCR sequencing, of whom around 200 received two doses of AZD1222 and approximately 25 received two doses of the MenACWY control vaccine. Enrollment into the trials was organized by age into subgroups of 18-55, 56-69 and 70-plus years, and those subgroups contained roughly 160, 29 and 62 TCR-sequenced participants, respectively.

Concerning this clone: Its antigen specificity is not known. No base qualities exist here, and no much larger clone lies one base off it.

The sample's time point label, decoded: baseline before first vaccination. Vaccinee samples came from UK trials COV001 and COV002, including a single-blind randomized controlled phase 2/3 trial of AZD1222 (ChAdOx1 nCoV-19) in healthy adults. For TCRbeta chain sequencing, PBMC samples were collected from trial participants at day 0 and at day 28 after the second dose. Beyond this particular receptor, the publication reports: Only a handful of AZD1222 recipients were SARS-CoV-2 seropositive at baseline, limiting conclusions about previously exposed vaccinees. The 56-69-year group was small, and its depth increase did not reach significance, likely because of low power. After two AZD1222 doses, spike-specific TCR breadth and depth were significantly higher than at day 0 and than in MenACWY recipients. Most participants were white British and females outnumbered males, and the authors suggested that clonal diversity may have been underestimated. No day 14 peak-response samples were available, so repertoires were characterized only after the peak T cell response. Nearly half of unique spike-specific TCRs reportedly recognized epitopes outside regions mutated in the B.1.351 and B.1.1.7 variants. Vaccine-associated CD4 TCRs spanned the whole spike protein, with dominant responses in regions 160-218 and 743-854.

The CDR3 regions of human TCRbeta chains were analyzed by immunosequencing. For the original study's pipeline: TCRs in the repertoires were matched against a reference library of SARS-CoV-2-specific TCRs that had been generated with the MIRA antigen-specificity platform. Breadth meant the fraction of unique TCRs that were SARS-CoV-2-associated, whereas depth meant the fraction of total T cells that were SARS-CoV-2-associated. Using the MIRA data, every spike-specific TCR was mapped to the spike region that the TCR reacted to and assigned to either a CD4 or a CD8 class. Log10-transformed breadth and depth values were compared by one-way ANOVA with Sidak's multiple comparisons tests. This immuneACCESS table, as held by TCRdb, lists in-frame sequences with V and J called but not all clones. Of the missing ones, under half trace to an unresolved V gene in checked studies; the others have no known cause. V, J and clone size were drawn from that table, and D and trimming were deduced from the DNA. The sample table holds roughly 170,000 clones, of which around nine tenths were seen once. The ten largest clones take up about 0.53% of the sample.

V and J are truncated by 0 bases and 7 bases respectively, leaving an intervening sequence of 10 bases. Counted from cysteine to phenylalanine, this CDR3 has 14 amino acids. Only the CDR3 portion is preserved as DNA: 42 bases, with reading frame beginning at the first base. CDR1 and CDR2, looked up from the germline V gene, are ENHRY and SYGVKD. The receptor's source is an adult in good health. The specimen comprised peripheral blood, sampled on day 0 of AZD1222 vaccination. Recombination connected TRBV10-3 to TRBJ2-1; the D segment could be TRBD2, given 6 matching bases. In nucleotide form, the sequence is TGTGCCATCAGTGAGTCCGCGGGGAATAATGAGCAGTTCTTC. Its coded protein is CAISESAGNNEQFF.